Shown below are 8 T cell receptor beta chains from a single sample sequenced in a study of T cell responses to AZD1222 COVID-19 vaccine. The data were produced by immunoSEQ multiplex PCR, yet TCRdb's version contains in-frame clones alone and is incomplete. Of more than 95,000 clones in the sample, around 86% were seen once. Specimen: peripheral blood, collected 28 days after the second dose of the MenACWY control vaccine. Source of these receptors: an adult who received the MenACWY meningococcal vaccine as a control.

By sample fraction, this clone is large. This chain uses TRBV6-1 with TRBJ2-3; tentative D call: TRBD1 (5 bases). There are 15 residues in the CDR3. CDR1 and CDR2 from the germline V gene are MNHNS and SASEGT. The V end lost 1 base, the J end lost 1 base, and 9 bases lay between the germline ends. CDR3 coding DNA: TGTGCCAGCAGTGAAGAGGGGTTGGGCACAGATACGCAGTATTTT. It codes for CASSEEGLGTDTQYF.

This clone has just one count. The chain carries TRBV5-8 and TRBJ2-4, with TRBD1 as a possible D gene (6 bases). CDR1 and CDR2 from the germline V gene are SGHTS and YDEGEE. The CDR3 is 17 amino acids. V dropped 2 bases and J dropped 5 bases, with 20 bases sitting between them. The CDR3 region has the DNA TGTGCCAGCAGCTTTTCCGGGACAAGCACCGCACAAAACATTCAGTACTTC. Its protein product is CASSFSGTSTAQNIQYF. The full variable domain, in which reference TRBV5-8 and TRBJ2-4 provide the parts outside the CDR3, is EAGVTQSPTHLIKTRGQQATLRCSPISGHTSVYWYQQALGLGLQFLLWYDEGEERNRGNFPPRFSGRQFPNYSSELNVNALELEDSALYLCASSFSGTSTAQNIQYFGAGTRLSVL.

The chain employs TRBV2 and TRBJ2-7, with 8 nucleotides matching TRBD1. Losses at the gene ends were 5 bases for V and 7 bases for J; bases not matched to a gene: 10. The CDR3 contains 14 residues. CDR1 is SNHLY and CDR2 is FYNNEI in the germline V gene. Written as DNA, the CDR3 is TGTGCCAGCAGTCCACGGACAGGGCCTAGGGAGCAGTACTTC. This gives the protein CASSPRTGPREQYF.

The rearrangement uses TRBV3-1 (or the pseudogene TRBV3-2) and TRBJ1-4; a possible D gene is TRBD1 (6 bases). The CDR3 has 15 residues. Germline lookup yields CDR1 LGHDT and CDR2 YNNKEL (reference sequence). The germline V and J ends were trimmed by 1 base and 14 bases, with 20 bases remaining between them. The CDR3: CASSQAGAGSIVLFF. The CDR3 DNA reads TGTGCCAGCAGCCAAGCAGGGGCAGGGTCTATAGTGCTGTTTTTT.

This chain links TRBV18 with TRBJ1-2; TRBD1 matches 9 bases. Germline V lookup: CDR1 KGHSH, CDR2 LQKENI. After removal of 6 bases from V and 4 bases from J, the junction contained 6 bases not matched to a gene. The length of the CDR3 is 14 residues. DNA for the CDR3: TGTGCCAGCTCCCGGGACAGGGATTCCTATGGCTACACCTTC. Residues: CASSRDRDSYGYTF.

The sample holds a few counts of this clone. V is TRBV19 and J is TRBJ1-6; D is undetermined. Trimming removed 9 bases from V and 7 bases from J, with 10 bases in between. This CDR3 has 12 residues. CDR1 is LNHDA, CDR2 SQIVND, per germline (reference sequence). In nucleotides, the CDR3 is TGTGCCAGCCAAGCTACAAATTCACCCCTCCACTTT. This codes for CASQATNSPLHF. The full variable domain, its missing parts supplied by reference TRBV19 and TRBJ1-6, is DGGITQSPKYLFRKEGQNVTLSCEQNLNHDAMYWYRQDPGQGLRLIYYSQIVNDFQKGDIAEGYSVSREKKESFPLTVTSAQKNPTAFYLCASQATNSPLHFGNGTRLTVT.

The chain employs TRBV6-2 or TRBV6-3 and TRBJ2-7; TRBD2 matches at 7 bases. The CDR3 is 14 residues long. Trimming at V came to 5 bases and at J to 3 bases, leaving 7 bases not matched to a gene. Germline CDR1 and CDR2: MNHEY and SVGEGT. This CDR3 is CASSPSGALYEQYF. The CDR3 DNA reads TGTGCCAGCAGTCCCAGCGGGGCACTCTACGAGCAGTACTTC.

This chain uses TRBV25-1 with TRBJ2-1; 9 bases fit TRBD1. Trimming took 5 bases from V and 7 from J; bases not matched to a gene: 6. CDR1 and CDR2 (germline): MGHDK, SYGVNS. CDR3 length: 14 amino acids. In nucleotides, the CDR3 is TGTGCCAGCAGTACGCAACAGGGGGCGAATGAGCAGTTCTTC. Translated: CASSTQQGANEQFF.